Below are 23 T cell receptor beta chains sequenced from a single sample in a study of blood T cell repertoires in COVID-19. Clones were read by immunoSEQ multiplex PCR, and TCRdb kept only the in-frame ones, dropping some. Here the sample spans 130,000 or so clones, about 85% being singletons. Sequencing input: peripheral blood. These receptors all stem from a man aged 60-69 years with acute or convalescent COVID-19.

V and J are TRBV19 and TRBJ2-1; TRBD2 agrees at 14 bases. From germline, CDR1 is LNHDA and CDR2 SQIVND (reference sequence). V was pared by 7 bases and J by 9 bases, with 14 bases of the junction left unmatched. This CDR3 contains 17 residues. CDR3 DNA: TGTGCCAGTAACACCCGAGGGACTAGCGGGAGCGGTCGTGAGCAGTTCTTC. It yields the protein CASNTRGTSGSGREQFF.

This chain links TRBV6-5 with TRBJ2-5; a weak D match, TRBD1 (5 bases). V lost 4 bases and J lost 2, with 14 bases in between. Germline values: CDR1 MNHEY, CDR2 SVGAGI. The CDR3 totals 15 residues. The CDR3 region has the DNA TGTGCCAGCAGTTTAACTCAGACAGCACAAGAGACCCAGTACTTC. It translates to CASSLTQTAQETQYF.

CDR3 DNA: TGTGCCAGCAGTTCTCCCGGGACACCCAATGAGCAGTTCTTC. This gives the protein CASSSPGTPNEQFF. The chain is built from TRBV6-2 or TRBV6-3 and TRBJ2-1; a weak D match, TRBD1 (6 bases). The germline gives CDR1 MNHEY, CDR2 SVGEGT. V lost 4 bases, J lost 6 bases, and 13 bases lay in between. The CDR3 is 14 residues long.

This CDR3 is CASSYPGGGGQGGTPLHF. The CDR3 DNA is TGTGCCAGCAGCTACCCTGGTGGGGGGGGACAGGGAGGAACACCCCTCCACTTT. The V and J genes are TRBV2 and TRBJ1-6, with 9 bases that match TRBD1. Germline V gene lookup returns CDR1 SNHLY and CDR2 FYNNEI. The CDR3 is 18 amino acids. The J segment lost 11 bases and the V segment lost 6 bases, leaving 20 bases of the junction unmatched.

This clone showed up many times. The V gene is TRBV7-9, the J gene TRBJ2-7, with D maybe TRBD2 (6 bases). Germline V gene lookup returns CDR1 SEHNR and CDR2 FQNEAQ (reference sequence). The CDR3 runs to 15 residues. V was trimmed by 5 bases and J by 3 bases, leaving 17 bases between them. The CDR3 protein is CASSPTSSPDYEQYF. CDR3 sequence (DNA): TGTGCCAGCAGCCCGACTAGTTCCCCGGACTACGAGCAGTACTTC.

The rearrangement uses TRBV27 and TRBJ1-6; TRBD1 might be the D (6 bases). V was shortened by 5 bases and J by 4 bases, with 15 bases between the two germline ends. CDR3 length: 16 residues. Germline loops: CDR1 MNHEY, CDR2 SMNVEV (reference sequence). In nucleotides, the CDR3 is TGTGCCAGCAGTCTAGAGCCGACAGGTTATAATTCACCCCTCCACTTT. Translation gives CASSLEPTGYNSPLHF.

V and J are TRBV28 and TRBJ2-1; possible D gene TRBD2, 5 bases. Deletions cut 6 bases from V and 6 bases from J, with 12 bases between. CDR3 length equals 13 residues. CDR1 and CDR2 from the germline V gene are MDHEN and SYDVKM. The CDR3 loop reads CASRTTGLNEQFF. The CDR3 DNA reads TGTGCCAGCAGGACGACCGGACTCAATGAGCAGTTCTTC.

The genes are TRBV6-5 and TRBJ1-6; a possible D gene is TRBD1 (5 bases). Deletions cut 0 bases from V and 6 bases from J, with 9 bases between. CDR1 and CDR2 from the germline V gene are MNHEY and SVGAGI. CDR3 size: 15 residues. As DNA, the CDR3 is TGTGCCAGCAGTTACTCAGGACACCTTAATTCACCCCTCCACTTT. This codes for CASSYSGHLNSPLHF.

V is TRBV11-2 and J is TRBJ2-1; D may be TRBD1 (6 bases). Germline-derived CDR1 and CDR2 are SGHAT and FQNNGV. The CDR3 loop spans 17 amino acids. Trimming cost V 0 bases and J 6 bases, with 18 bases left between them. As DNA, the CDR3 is TGTGCCAGCAGCTTAGACCAAGGGGGTTATTTGAGCAATGAGCAGTTCTTC. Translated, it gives CASSLDQGGYLSNEQFF.

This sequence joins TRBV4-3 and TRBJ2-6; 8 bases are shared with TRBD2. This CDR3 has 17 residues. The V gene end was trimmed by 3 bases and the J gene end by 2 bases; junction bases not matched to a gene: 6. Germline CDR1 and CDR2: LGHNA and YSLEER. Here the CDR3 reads CASSQHPGGAGANVLTF. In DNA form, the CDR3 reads TGCGCCAGCAGCCAGCACCCCGGGGGGGCTGGGGCCAACGTCCTGACTTTC.

Written as DNA, the CDR3 is TGTGCCAGTAGTCCCCCCCGGGGGAAGGGGGCGTCTGGAAACACCATATATTTT. It is translated as CASSPPRGKGASGNTIYF. The gene calls are TRBV19 and TRBJ1-3; 7 bases align to TRBD1. The length of the CDR3 is 18 residues. CDR1 is LNHDA and CDR2 is SQIVND in the germline V gene (reference sequence). V was pared by 5 bases and J by 1 base, with 14 bases of the junction left unmatched.

The CDR3 here is CASSPIRTGEENTIYF. DNA for the CDR3: TGTGCCAGCAGTCCAATCCGGACAGGGGAGGAAAACACCATATATTTT. This sequence joins TRBV28 and TRBJ1-3; 9 nucleotides match TRBD1. V lost 5 bases and J lost 6; bases outside the gene matches: 11. The CDR3 runs 16 residues. The germline CDR1 and CDR2 sequences are MDHEN and SYDVKM.

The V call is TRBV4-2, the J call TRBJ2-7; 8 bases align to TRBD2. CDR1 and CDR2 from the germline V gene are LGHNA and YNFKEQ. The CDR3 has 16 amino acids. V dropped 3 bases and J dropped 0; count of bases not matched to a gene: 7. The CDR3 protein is CASSHLSGTLSYEQYF. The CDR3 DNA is TGTGCCAGCAGCCACCTTAGCGGGACCCTCTCCTACGAGCAGTACTTC.

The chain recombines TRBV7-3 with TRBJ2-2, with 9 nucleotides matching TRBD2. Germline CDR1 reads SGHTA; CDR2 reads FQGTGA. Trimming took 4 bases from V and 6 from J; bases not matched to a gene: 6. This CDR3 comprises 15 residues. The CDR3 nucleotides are TGTGCCAGCAGCTATGGTAGCGGGAGTCCCGGGGAGCTGTTTTTT. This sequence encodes CASSYGSGSPGELFF.

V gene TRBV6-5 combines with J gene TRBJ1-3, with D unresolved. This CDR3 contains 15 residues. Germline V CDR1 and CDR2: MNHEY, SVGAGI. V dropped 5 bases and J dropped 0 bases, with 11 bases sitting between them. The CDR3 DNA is TGTGCCAGCAGTCGGCAGGAAAACTCTGGAAACACCATATATTTT. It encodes CASSRQENSGNTIYF.

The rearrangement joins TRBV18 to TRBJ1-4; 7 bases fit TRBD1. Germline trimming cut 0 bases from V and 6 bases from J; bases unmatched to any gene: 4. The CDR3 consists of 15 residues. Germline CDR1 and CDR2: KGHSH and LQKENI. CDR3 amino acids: CASSPPRGDDEKLFF. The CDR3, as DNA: TGTGCCAGCTCACCACCCAGGGGGGACGATGAAAAACTGTTTTTT. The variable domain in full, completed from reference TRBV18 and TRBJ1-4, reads NAGVMQNPRHLVRRRGQEARLRCSPMKGHSHVYWYRQLPEEGLKFMVYLQKENIIDESGMPKERFSAEFPKEGPSILRIQQVVRGDSAAYFCASSPPRGDDEKLFFGSGTQLSVL.

The CDR3 nucleotides read TGTGCCAGCAGTTGGGGACAGAACACTGAAGCTTTCTTT. It yields the protein CASSWGQNTEAFF. The V call is TRBV6-5, the J call TRBJ1-1; D may be TRBD1 (6 bases). The germline V gene encodes CDR1 MNHEY and CDR2 SVGAGI. The CDR3 contains 13 residues. V was shortened by 4 bases and J by 1 base, with 7 bases between the two germline ends.

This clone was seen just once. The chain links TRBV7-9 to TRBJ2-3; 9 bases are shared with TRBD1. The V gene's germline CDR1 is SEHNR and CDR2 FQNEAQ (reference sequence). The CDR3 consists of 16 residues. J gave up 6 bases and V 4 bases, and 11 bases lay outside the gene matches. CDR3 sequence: CASSWDRVADPDTQYF. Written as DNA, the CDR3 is TGTGCCAGCAGCTGGGACAGGGTTGCGGACCCGGATACGCAGTATTTT.

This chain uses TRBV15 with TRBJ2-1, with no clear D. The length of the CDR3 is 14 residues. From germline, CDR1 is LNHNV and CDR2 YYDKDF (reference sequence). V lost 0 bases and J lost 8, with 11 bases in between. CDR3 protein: CATSRDAAEDEQFF. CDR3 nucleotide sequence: TGTGCCACCAGCAGAGATGCGGCCGAGGATGAGCAGTTCTTC.

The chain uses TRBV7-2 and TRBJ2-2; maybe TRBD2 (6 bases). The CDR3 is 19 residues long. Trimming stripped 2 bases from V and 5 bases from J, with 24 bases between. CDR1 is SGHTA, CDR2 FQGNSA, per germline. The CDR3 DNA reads TGTGCCAGCAGCTTAACCGAATCTTTCTGGCGGGATGATACCGGGGAGCTGTTTTTT. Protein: CASSLTESFWRDDTGELFF.

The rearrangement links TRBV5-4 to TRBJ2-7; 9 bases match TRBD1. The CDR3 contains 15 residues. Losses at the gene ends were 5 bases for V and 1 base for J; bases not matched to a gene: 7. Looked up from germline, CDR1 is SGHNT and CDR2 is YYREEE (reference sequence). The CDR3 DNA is TGTGCCAGCAGGGGGGGGACAGGGCTTTCCTACGAGCAGTACTTC. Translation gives CASRGGTGLSYEQYF.

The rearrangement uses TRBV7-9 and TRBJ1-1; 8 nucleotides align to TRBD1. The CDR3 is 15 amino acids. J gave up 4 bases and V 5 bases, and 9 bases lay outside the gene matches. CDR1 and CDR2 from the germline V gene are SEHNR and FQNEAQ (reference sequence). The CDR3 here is CASSPGTGRSTEAFF. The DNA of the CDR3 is TGTGCCAGCAGCCCAGGGACAGGACGAAGCACTGAAGCTTTCTTT.

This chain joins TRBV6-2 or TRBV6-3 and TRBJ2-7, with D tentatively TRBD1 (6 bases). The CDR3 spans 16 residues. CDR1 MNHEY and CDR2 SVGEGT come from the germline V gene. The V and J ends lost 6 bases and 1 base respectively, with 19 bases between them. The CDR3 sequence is CASSPTLGAASYEQYF. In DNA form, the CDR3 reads TGTGCCAGCAGCCCAACTCTGGGGGCCGCATCCTACGAGCAGTACTTC.